This T cell receptor beta chain appears in the sequencing data of a study of blood T cell repertoires in COVID-19. Trimming left V 7 bases short and J 3 bases short, with 15 bases between. Germline CDR1 is LNHDA and CDR2 is SQIVND (reference sequence). The CDR3 consists of 14 residues. Measured with immunoSEQ multiplex PCR; TCRdb has only the in-frame clones, and not every one. The sample gives almost 500,000 clones, 75% to 90% of which show up once; just over 8% is in the top ten. The source material was PBMCs or T cells enriched from blood (not recorded which). The source of this sequence is a woman aged 55-70 years who had recovered from COVID-19. The chain employs TRBV19 and TRBJ1-1, with D possibly TRBD1 on 6 matching bases. The CDR3 region is CASIKKGTHTEAFF. The CDR3 bases are TGTGCCAGTATCAAGAAAGGGACACACACTGAAGCTTTCTTT.